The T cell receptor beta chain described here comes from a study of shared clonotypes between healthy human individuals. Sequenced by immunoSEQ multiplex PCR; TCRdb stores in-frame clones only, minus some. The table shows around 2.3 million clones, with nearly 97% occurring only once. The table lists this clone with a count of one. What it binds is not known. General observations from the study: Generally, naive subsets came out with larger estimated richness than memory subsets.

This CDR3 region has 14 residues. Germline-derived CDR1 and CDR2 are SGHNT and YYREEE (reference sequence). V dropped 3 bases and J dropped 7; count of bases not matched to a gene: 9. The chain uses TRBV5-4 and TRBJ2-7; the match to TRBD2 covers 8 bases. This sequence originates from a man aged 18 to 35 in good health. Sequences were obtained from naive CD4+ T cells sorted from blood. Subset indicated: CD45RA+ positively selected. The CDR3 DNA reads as TGTGCCAGCAGCTCACGGGAGGGCCAGCGGGAGCAGTACTTC. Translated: CASSSREGQREQYF.